The clone carrying this T cell receptor beta chain was recorded at least ten times. Antigen: not known. The sample comes from a study of identical twins. Findings of the study overall: Twins shared beta out-of-frame sequences in excess, but this excess was weaker. Its conclusions, products of cross-sectional statistical analysis, did not come from following the same donors.

The CDR3 sequence is 14 residues long. V lost 6 bases and J lost 2; bases outside the gene matches: 5. The germline gives CDR1 MNHEY, CDR2 SVGEGT. Donors were all healthy Caucasians. Template switching (which added a universal primer site) was used, and cDNA carried unique molecular identifiers. TCRdb re-called the 5' RACE reads with MiXCR, one entry per CDR3 protein. The sample shows around 230,000 distinct CDR3 sequences, approximately 9% of them seen only once. Material: memory (CD45RO+) T cells sorted from blood. The TCR was taken from a woman between 18 and 30 years old in good health. The rearrangement links TRBV6-2 or TRBV6-3 to TRBJ2-5; 8 bases are shared with TRBD2. The CDR3, as DNA: TGTGCCAGCAGGAGACTAGCGAAACAAGAGACCCAGTACTTC. Translation gives CASRRLAKQETQYF.